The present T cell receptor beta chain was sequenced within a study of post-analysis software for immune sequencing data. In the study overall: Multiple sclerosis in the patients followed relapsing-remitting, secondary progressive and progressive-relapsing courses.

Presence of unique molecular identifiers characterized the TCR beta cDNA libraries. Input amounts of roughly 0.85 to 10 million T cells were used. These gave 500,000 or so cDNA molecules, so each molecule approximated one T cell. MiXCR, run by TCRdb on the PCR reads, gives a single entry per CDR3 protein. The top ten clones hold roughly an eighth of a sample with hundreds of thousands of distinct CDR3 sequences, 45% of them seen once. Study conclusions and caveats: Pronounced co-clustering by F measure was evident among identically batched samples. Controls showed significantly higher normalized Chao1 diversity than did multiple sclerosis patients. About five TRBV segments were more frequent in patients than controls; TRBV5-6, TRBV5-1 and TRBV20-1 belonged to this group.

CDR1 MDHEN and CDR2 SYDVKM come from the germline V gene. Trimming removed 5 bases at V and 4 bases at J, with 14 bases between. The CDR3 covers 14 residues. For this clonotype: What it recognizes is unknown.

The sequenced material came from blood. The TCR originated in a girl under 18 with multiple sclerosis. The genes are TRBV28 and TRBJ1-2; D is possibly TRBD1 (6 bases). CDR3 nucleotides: TGTGCCAGCAGTCAGACACAGGGTCTCTATGGCTACACCTTC. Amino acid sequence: CASSQTQGLYGYTF.